This T cell receptor beta chain emerged from a study of cytomegalovirus exposure and HLA in healthy donors. Remarks on this clone: Antigen unknown.

V was pared by 1 base and J by 1 base, with 14 bases between. This CDR3 has 17 amino acids. Germline CDR1 is SGHNT and CDR2 is YYREEE (reference sequence). Findings and caveats of the study: Available immune exposure information covered CMV serostatus only.

Both 60 Vbeta primers and 13 Jbeta primers went into the PCR. The method was immunoSEQ multiplex PCR; TCRdb's version includes in-frame clones alone and lacks a portion of them. The sample lists under 200,000 clones, roughly 71% seen once, with 7% to 8.5% in the top ten. This clonotype was sampled from a male donor in good health and CMV-seropositive. The chain combines TRBV5-4 with TRBJ2-2; no reliable D call. Source material: PBMCs. The DNA for the CDR3 is TGTGCCAGCAGCTTGTCCCTTCTAGGTCGGAACACCGGGGAGCTGTTTTTT. Protein product: CASSLSLLGRNTGELFF. The whole variable domain, filled in from reference TRBV5-4 and TRBJ2-2, reads ETGVTQSPTHLIKTRGQQVTLRCSSQSGHNTVSWYQQALGQGPQFIFQYYREEENGRGNFPPRFSGLQFPNYSSELNVNALELDDSALYLCASSLSLLGRNTGELFFGEGSRLTVL.